The next 31 T cell receptor beta chains were all read from a single sample in a study of cytomegalovirus exposure and HLA in healthy donors. The PCR contained 60 Vbeta and 13 Jbeta primers. Sequenced by immunoSEQ multiplex PCR; TCRdb stores in-frame clones only, minus some. This table has some 130,000 clones, 70% to 80% appearing once. Input material: PBMCs. Receptor source: a woman aged 45-65 years in good health and CMV-seronegative.

This chain connects TRBV5-8 to TRBJ1-6; tentatively, D is TRBD1 (5 bases). The CDR3 loop spans 16 amino acids. Germline V gene lookup returns CDR1 SGHTS and CDR2 YDEGEE. V gave up 2 bases and J gave up 0 bases, with 9 bases separating them. CDR3 in amino acids: CASSFRGSSYNSPLHF. In DNA form, the CDR3 reads TGTGCCAGCAGCTTTAGGGGAAGCTCCTATAATTCACCCCTCCACTTT.

On this clone itself: Other DNA sequences in the same sample also yield this CDR3. This chain connects TRBV6-5 to TRBJ1-1; D not resolved. This CDR3 contains 13 residues. V dropped 0 bases and J dropped 2 bases, with 4 bases sitting between them. The V gene's germline CDR1 is MNHEY and CDR2 SVGAGI. The CDR3 reads CASSYSRNTEAFF. CDR3 sequence (DNA): TGTGCCAGCAGTTACTCGCGTAACACTGAAGCTTTCTTT.

The CDR3 region has the DNA TGTGCCAGCATGGGACAGGGCCCACCCTGGGAGCAGTACGTC. It translates to CASMGQGPPWEQYV. This chain uses TRBV27 with TRBJ2-7; TRBD1 agrees at 9 bases. The CDR3 consists of 14 residues. The V and J ends lost 7 bases and 7 bases, in that order; junction bases with no gene match: 11. Germline V gene lookup returns CDR1 MNHEY and CDR2 SMNVEV (reference sequence).

V gene TRBV28 combines with J gene TRBJ2-5; 7 bases fit TRBD2. Germline-derived CDR1 and CDR2 are MDHEN and SYDVKM. Trimming removed 8 bases from V and 4 bases from J; junction bases left unmatched: 19. CDR3 length equals 17 residues. CDR3 sequence reads: CASGGEEKAGGRETQYF. The CDR3 nucleotides are TGTGCCAGCGGGGGGGAGGAAAAAGCGGGTGGGAGAGAGACCCAGTACTTC.

The DNA for the CDR3 is TGTGCCATCAGTGAAAGTAGAGTGACAGCTACGAACACTGAAGCTTTCTTT. This sequence encodes CAISESRVTATNTEAFF. This chain connects TRBV10-3 to TRBJ1-1; tentatively, D is TRBD1 (5 bases). The V gene's germline CDR1 is ENHRY and CDR2 SYGVKD. V lost 3 bases and J lost 1, with 18 bases in between. The CDR3 totals 17 residues.

The V and J genes are TRBV5-4 and TRBJ2-7; 9 bases are a match to TRBD2. V lost 4 bases and J lost 6; bases outside the gene matches: 8. Germline-derived CDR1 and CDR2 are SGHNT and YYREEE (reference sequence). The CDR3 consists of 14 residues. The CDR3 region is CASSPGLAGPEQYF. CDR3 nucleotide sequence: TGTGCCAGCAGCCCCGGGCTAGCGGGACCCGAGCAGTACTTC.

This chain uses TRBV29-1 with TRBJ2-2; 8 bases match TRBD1. Germline CDR1 is SQVTM and CDR2 is ANQGSEA. The CDR3 runs 18 residues. The ends lost 3 bases at V and 7 bases at J; junction bases unmatched: 19. Written as DNA, the CDR3 is TGCAGCGTTGAGTTCCCAGGGGGCTTTCAGGACCTCGGCGGGGAGCTGTTTTTT. The encoded protein is CSVEFPGGFQDLGGELFF.

The chain carries TRBV6-5 and TRBJ1-1; D uncertain. V was pared by 5 bases and J by 8 bases, with 21 bases between. Germline V lookup: CDR1 MNHEY, CDR2 SVGAGI. The CDR3 is 15 amino acids. The DNA of the CDR3 is TGTGCCAGCAGTCTAGCCGGATTGAACACTGCGGAAGCTTTCTTT. Its protein is CASSLAGLNTAEAFF.

The chain recombines TRBV4-3 with TRBJ2-3, with 13 positions matching TRBD2. This CDR3 region has 16 residues. CDR1 and CDR2 from the germline V gene are LGHNA and YSLEER. With 0 bases clipped from V and 6 bases from J, the junction kept 3 bases outside the gene matches. The CDR3 DNA reads TGCGCCAGCAGCCAAGACGGACTAGCGGGAGTGGATACGCAGTATTTT. Translating gives CASSQDGLAGVDTQYF.

The chain employs TRBV19 and TRBJ1-2, with 7 bases aligning to TRBD1. The CDR3 runs 14 residues. Germline values: CDR1 LNHDA, CDR2 SQIVND (reference sequence). Trimming took 4 bases from V and 4 from J; bases not matched to a gene: 6. CDR3 protein: CASSTIGGRYGYTF. The CDR3 region has the DNA TGTGCCAGTAGTACAATAGGGGGCCGCTATGGCTACACCTTC.

This clone appeared a few times. In DNA form, the CDR3 reads TGTGCCACCCCACGGACTAGCGGATCCTACGAGCAGTACTTC. This sequence encodes CATPRTSGSYEQYF. V is TRBV2 and J is TRBJ2-7; TRBD2 matches 10 bases. The V gene's germline CDR1 is SNHLY and CDR2 FYNNEI. The V gene end was trimmed by 10 bases and the J gene end by 1 base; junction bases not matched to a gene: 7. This CDR3 has 14 residues.

The chain links TRBV6-1 to TRBJ2-7; maybe TRBD2 (6 bases). The germline CDR1 and CDR2 sequences are MNHNS and SASEGT. Trimming removed 4 bases from V and 3 bases from J, with 16 bases in between. The CDR3 length is 15 residues. CDR3 sequence reads: CASSASQGLVYEQYF. Written as DNA, the CDR3 is TGTGCCAGCAGTGCCTCCCAGGGACTCGTCTACGAGCAGTACTTC.

This clone was counted between two and nine times. This sequence joins TRBV19 and TRBJ1-2; D is uncertain. V was cut by 6 bases and J by 0 bases, with 11 bases left in between. Germline V gene lookup returns CDR1 LNHDA and CDR2 SQIVND (reference sequence). The CDR3 consists of 14 residues. The CDR3 here is CASSPIGSNYGYTF. In DNA, the CDR3 is TGTGCCAGTAGCCCAATTGGCTCTAACTATGGCTACACCTTC.

This clone was detected a few times. The genes are TRBV4-1 and TRBJ1-5; no clear D. The V gene's germline CDR1 is MGHRA and CDR2 YSYEKL. This CDR3 is 15 amino acids long. V was shortened by 1 base and J by 0 bases, with 7 bases between the two germline ends. The CDR3 reads CASSQGSGSNQPQHF. CDR3 DNA: TGCGCCAGCAGCCAAGGGTCGGGTAGCAATCAGCCCCAGCATTTT.

This clone has only one observation. This chain uses TRBV19 with TRBJ1-1; TRBD1 matches 7 bases. The germline V gene has CDR1 LNHDA and CDR2 SQIVND (reference sequence). This CDR3 spans 15 amino acids. The V segment lost 5 bases and the J segment 3 bases; nucleotides outside the gene matches: 9. CDR3 coding DNA: TGTGCCAGTAGTTTCGACAGGGATGGTGACACTGAAGCTTTCTTT. It specifies CASSFDRDGDTEAFF.

This clone was counted a few times. J is TRBJ2-3 and V is TRBV7-6; 8 bases line up with TRBD2. V dropped 3 bases and J dropped 3; count of bases not matched to a gene: 5. The CDR3 is 15 amino acids. In germline, CDR1 is SGHVS, CDR2 FNYEAQ. The CDR3 protein is CASSFRGGGTDTQYF. The CDR3 DNA sequence: TGTGCCAGCAGCTTTCGGGGCGGGGGGACAGATACGCAGTATTTT.

V gene TRBV5-1 combines with J gene TRBJ2-1; 10 positions match TRBD1. V shed 4 bases, J shed 1 base, and the junction held 2 bases outside the gene matches. Germline assignment: CDR1 SGHRS and CDR2 YFSETQ. There are 15 residues in the CDR3. The CDR3 here is CASSRDRGSYNEQFF. As DNA, the CDR3 is TGCGCCAGCAGCAGGGACAGGGGTTCCTACAATGAGCAGTTCTTC.

With respect to this clone: One junction end does not reproduce the germline sequence, and a read error may be involved. This chain connects TRBV7-7 to TRBJ2-2, with D maybe TRBD1 (6 bases). This CDR3 contains 16 residues. The V gene's germline CDR1 is SSHAT and CDR2 FNYEAQ (reference sequence). CDR3 sequence reads: CASSLVEGANTGELFF. CDR3 nucleotide sequence: TGTGCTAGCAGCTTAGTAGAGGGGGCGAACACCGGGGAGCTGTTTTTT.

The rearrangement links TRBV27 to TRBJ1-2; D might be TRBD1 (6 bases). Trimming pared 2 bases from V and 2 bases from J, leaving 9 bases between. The length of the CDR3 is 14 residues. Per the germline V gene, CDR1 is MNHEY and CDR2 is SMNVEV (reference sequence). The CDR3 nucleotides read TGTGCCAGCAGTTTACACACAGGGAACTATGGCTACACCTTC. It specifies CASSLHTGNYGYTF.

The sample holds a few counts of this clone. This chain uses TRBV18 with TRBJ2-1; TRBD2 agrees at 10 bases. The CDR3 totals 15 residues. The trim removed 2 bases at V and 7 bases at J, leaving 5 bases unmatched. Per the germline V gene, CDR1 is KGHSH and CDR2 is LQKENI. CDR3 in DNA: TGTGCCAGCTCACCAATAAGCGGGAGGGTGAATGAGCAGTTCTTC. It is translated as CASSPISGRVNEQFF.

The V and J genes are TRBV7-2 and TRBJ2-2; TRBD1 agrees at 8 bases. The CDR3 is made up of 15 amino acids. Germline assignment: CDR1 SGHTA and CDR2 FQGNSA. Trimming removed 6 bases from V and 8 bases from J; junction bases left unmatched: 11. The CDR3 is CASRPPTGVFGELFF. For the CDR3, the DNA is TGTGCCAGCAGGCCCCCGACAGGGGTATTTGGGGAGCTGTTTTTT.

The V gene is TRBV30, the J gene TRBJ2-1, with D possibly TRBD2 on 5 matching bases. Trimming stripped 3 bases from V and 2 bases from J, with 8 bases between. CDR1 and CDR2 (germline): GTSNPN, SVGIG (reference sequence). CDR3 length: 13 amino acids. The CDR3 spells CAWSPGTYNEQFF. CDR3 in DNA: TGTGCCTGGAGCCCCGGGACCTACAATGAGCAGTTCTTC.

The chain has TRBV5-1 and TRBJ1-5; 7 bases fit TRBD1. The CDR3 has 14 amino acids. CDR1 is SGHRS and CDR2 is YFSETQ in the germline V gene. V shed 5 bases, J shed 5 bases, and the junction held 7 bases outside the gene matches. The CDR3 DNA is TGCGCCAGCAGACCTACAGGGGAGGATCAGCCCCAGCATTTT. This gives the protein CASRPTGEDQPQHF.

The rearrangement joins TRBV19 to TRBJ2-3; D is undetermined. The CDR3 is 17 amino acids. CDR1 is LNHDA, CDR2 SQIVND, per germline (reference sequence). V lost 3 bases to trimming and J lost 2 bases, with 18 bases between them. The CDR3 protein is CASSIRHLLISTDTQYF. For the CDR3, the DNA is TGTGCCAGTAGTATTCGACATCTACTTATTTCCACAGATACGCAGTATTTT.

The rearrangement links TRBV7-8 to TRBJ2-2; 7 nucleotides line up with TRBD1. The CDR3 length is 16 residues. Germline assignment: CDR1 SGHVS and CDR2 FQNEAQ. With V trimmed by 2 bases and J by 5 bases, 8 bases remained unmatched. CDR3: CASSLSQGVRTGELFF. The CDR3 nucleotides are TGTGCCAGCAGCTTATCTCAGGGGGTGAGAACCGGGGAGCTGTTTTTT.

In its sample, this clone was seen a few times. At the DNA level, this CDR3 is encoded by other sequences in the same sample as well. The chain links TRBV19 to TRBJ1-1; D may be TRBD1 (5 bases). The CDR3 length is 14 residues. V was pared by 3 bases and J by 0 bases, with 8 bases between. Germline-derived CDR1 and CDR2 are LNHDA and SQIVND (reference sequence). CDR3 coding DNA: TGTGCCAGTAGTATTACAGGATTGAACACTGAAGCTTTCTTT. It translates to CASSITGLNTEAFF.

This clone was recorded once. The chain couples TRBV19 to TRBJ2-2; the D gene is possibly TRBD2 (7 bases). The CDR3 contains 14 residues. The V end lost 9 bases, the J end lost 5 bases, and 16 bases lay between the germline ends. Germline lookup yields CDR1 LNHDA and CDR2 SQIVND (reference sequence). The DNA of the CDR3 is TGTGCCAGCGACGAGGGGGGGGAGACCGGGGAGCTGTTTTTT. This translates into CASDEGGETGELFF.

The gene calls are TRBV14 and TRBJ2-1, with a possible D match to TRBD2 (6 bases). V lost 1 base, J lost 9 bases, and 7 bases lay in between. The CDR3 is made up of 12 amino acids. Per germline, CDR1 SGHDN and CDR2 FVKESK. The CDR3 sequence: CASSQVGGEQFF. The DNA for the CDR3 is TGTGCCAGCAGCCAAGTCGGGGGTGAGCAGTTCTTC.

V gene TRBV14 combines with J gene TRBJ2-3; possibly TRBD2 for D (5 bases). The germline V gene encodes CDR1 SGHDN and CDR2 FVKESK. Trimming shortened V by 4 bases and J by 3 bases, and 11 bases separated the two germline ends. The CDR3 has 14 amino acids. The CDR3 bases are TGTGCCAGCAGCCTAGGACTCATTACAGATACGCAGTATTTT. Translation gives CASSLGLITDTQYF.

The DNA for the CDR3 is TGTGCCAGCAGCTTGTCACTAGCGGGGTCGACCCAGTACTTC. Translated: CASSLSLAGSTQYF. This chain joins TRBV5-6 and TRBJ2-5; 10 nucleotides align to TRBD2. CDR1 SGHDT and CDR2 YYEEEE come from the germline V gene. The CDR3 extends over 14 amino acids. V trimming: 1 base; J trimming: 7 bases; junction bases outside the gene matches: 4.

The chain is built from TRBV28 and TRBJ1-5; D remains ambiguous. V lost 6 bases and J lost 9, with 18 bases in between. Germline V gene sequence: CDR1 MDHEN, CDR2 SYDVKM. This CDR3 has 14 amino acids. The CDR3 sequence is CASSYRSAGGPQHF. Written as DNA, the CDR3 is TGTGCCAGCAGCTACCGGTCGGCAGGTGGGCCCCAGCATTTT.